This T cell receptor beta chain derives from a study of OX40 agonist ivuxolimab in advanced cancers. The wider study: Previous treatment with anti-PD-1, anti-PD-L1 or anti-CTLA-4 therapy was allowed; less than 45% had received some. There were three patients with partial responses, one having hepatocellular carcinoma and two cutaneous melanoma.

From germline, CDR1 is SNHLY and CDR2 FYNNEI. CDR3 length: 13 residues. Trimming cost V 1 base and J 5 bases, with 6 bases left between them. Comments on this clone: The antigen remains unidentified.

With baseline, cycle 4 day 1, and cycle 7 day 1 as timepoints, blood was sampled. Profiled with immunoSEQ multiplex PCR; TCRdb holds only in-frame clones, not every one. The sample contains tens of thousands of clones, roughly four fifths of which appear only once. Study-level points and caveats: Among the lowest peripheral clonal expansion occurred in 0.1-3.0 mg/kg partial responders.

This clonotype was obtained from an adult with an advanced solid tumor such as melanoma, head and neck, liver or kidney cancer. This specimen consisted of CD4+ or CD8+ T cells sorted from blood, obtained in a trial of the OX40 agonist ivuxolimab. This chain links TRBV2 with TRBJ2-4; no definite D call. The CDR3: CASSEGRQNIQYF. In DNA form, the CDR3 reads TGTGCCAGCAGTGAAGGCCGGCAAAACATTCAGTACTTC.